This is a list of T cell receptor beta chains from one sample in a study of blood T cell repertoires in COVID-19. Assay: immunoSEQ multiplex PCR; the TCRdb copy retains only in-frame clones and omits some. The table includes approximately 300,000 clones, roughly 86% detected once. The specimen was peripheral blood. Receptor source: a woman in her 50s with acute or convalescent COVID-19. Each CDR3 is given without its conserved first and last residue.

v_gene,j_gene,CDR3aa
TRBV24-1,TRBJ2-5,ATSEPQGPRETQY
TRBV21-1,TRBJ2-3,AIQRGGSTDTQY
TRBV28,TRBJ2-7,ASSFPQGALYEQY
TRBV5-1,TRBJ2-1,ASSVESGGRYNEQF
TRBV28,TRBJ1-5,ASSFPGVSNQPQH
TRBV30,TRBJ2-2,ASQGSLAGVFNTGELF
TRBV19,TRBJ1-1,ASSRTGPRLNTEAF
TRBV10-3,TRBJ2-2,AISEATSGRANTGELF
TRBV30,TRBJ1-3,AWSYSGNTIY
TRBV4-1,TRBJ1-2,ASSQDRAGGTGYT
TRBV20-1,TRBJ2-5,SAPLSETQY
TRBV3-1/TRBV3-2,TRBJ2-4,ASSQDPASLAKNIQY
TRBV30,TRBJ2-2,AWRRTSRFGELF
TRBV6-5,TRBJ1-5,ASTYLYGIEPQH
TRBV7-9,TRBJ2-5,ASSLALSSETQY
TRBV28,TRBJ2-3,ASSLTGKEDTQY
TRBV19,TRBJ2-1,ASSITSGSGSYNEQF
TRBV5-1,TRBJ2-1,ASSLVAGYNEQF
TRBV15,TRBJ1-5,ATSRDRDRGRIGNQPQH
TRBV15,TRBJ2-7,ATSRGGPTYEQY
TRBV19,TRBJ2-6,ASSIFRGDGANVLT
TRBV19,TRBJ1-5,ASSKAGGQPQH
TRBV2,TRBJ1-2,ASRLDRSSYGYT
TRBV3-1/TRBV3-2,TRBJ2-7,ASSGDRGVAGKGYEQY
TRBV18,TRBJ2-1,ASSPSSREGYEQF
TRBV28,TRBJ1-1,ASSYGQTYTEAF
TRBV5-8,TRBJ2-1,ASSARDRGMNEQF
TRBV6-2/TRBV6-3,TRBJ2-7,ASSSTMTGGHEQY
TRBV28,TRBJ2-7,ASSGGGPPVYEQY
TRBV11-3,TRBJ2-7,ASSAPGVPYEQY
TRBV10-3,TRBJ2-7,AISEGTGNAYEQY
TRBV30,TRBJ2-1,AWSAWASGEQF
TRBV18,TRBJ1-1,ASSPPTLQVGAEAF
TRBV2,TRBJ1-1,ASRSGNTEAF
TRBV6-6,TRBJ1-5,ASSPMTGGRQPQH
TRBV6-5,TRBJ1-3,ASSLGQGRVSTIY
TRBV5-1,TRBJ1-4,ASSFLPAGHNEKLF
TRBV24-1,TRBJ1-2,ATSDAAQSNYGYT
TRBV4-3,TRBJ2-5,ASSQDLGREGTQY
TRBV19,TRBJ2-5,ASSKGLAGVPETQY
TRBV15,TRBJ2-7,ATSRDRYEQY
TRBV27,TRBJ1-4,ASRPRVENEKLF
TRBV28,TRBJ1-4,ASVNPGTGREKLF
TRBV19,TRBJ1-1,ASSIIVNTEAF
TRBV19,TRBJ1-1,ASSTQGEVKNTEAF
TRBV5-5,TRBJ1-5,ASSSGTANQPQH
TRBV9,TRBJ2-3,ASSVGLVYTDTQY
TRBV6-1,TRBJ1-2,ASSEQGRGYGYT
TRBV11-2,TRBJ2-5,ASSLDWVGPETQY
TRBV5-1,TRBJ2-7,ASSVGVIGYEQY
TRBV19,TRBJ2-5,ASSIAQKETQY
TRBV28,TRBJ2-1,ASSLRTHSGPLTNEQF